Given below is one TCR beta chain in context. This table comes from immunoSEQ multiplex PCR, and its TCRdb copy is limited to in-frame clones, with some not included. The sample holds 15,000 to 20,000 clones, about 88% seen once. This entry belongs to a study of blood T cell repertoires in COVID-19. This CDR3 is built from 16 residues. Germline assignment: CDR1 PRHDT and CDR2 FYEKMQ (reference sequence). Trimming left V 2 bases short and J 2 bases short, with 15 bases between. This clonotype was sampled from a human donor in a cohort sampled during active COVID-19. The rearrangement joins TRBV13 to TRBJ1-2, with unresolved D. Material: peripheral blood. CDR3 coding DNA: TGTGCCAGCAGCTTATGGAGAGGCGGACTAAACTATGGCTACACCTTC. As protein: CASSLWRGGLNYGYTF. Supplemented by reference TRBV13 and TRBJ1-2, the full variable domain reads AAGVIQSPRHLIKEKRETATLKCYPIPRHDTVYWYQQGPGQDPQFLISFYEKMQSDKGSIPDRFSAQQFSDYHSELNMSSLELGDSALYFCASSLWRGGLNYGYTFGSGTRLTVV.